A single sample gave rise to the 6 T cell receptor beta chains below, sequenced in a study of blood T cell repertoires in COVID-19. The repertoire was sequenced with immunoSEQ multiplex PCR; TCRdb's copy has only in-frame clones and lacks some. The repertoire includes more than 100,000 clones, around 87% of them detected once, and approximately 3.3% sits in the top ten. Sequencing was done on a sample of peripheral blood. The receptors were sampled from a woman aged 55-70 years with acute or convalescent COVID-19.

The genes are TRBV9 and TRBJ2-2; no firm D call. CDR1 SGDLS and CDR2 YYNGEE come from the germline V gene. The germline V and J ends were trimmed by 0 bases and 4 bases, with 16 bases remaining between them. This CDR3 comprises 17 residues. The CDR3 is CASSVGPIPRSTGELFF. CDR3 DNA sequence: TGTGCCAGCAGCGTAGGCCCCATCCCTCGGAGCACCGGGGAGCTGTTTTTT.

The gene calls are TRBV5-1 and TRBJ2-1; TRBD2 aligns across 8 bases. V trimming: 2 bases; J trimming: 4 bases; junction bases outside the gene matches: 2. Germline-derived CDR1 and CDR2 are SGHRS and YFSETQ. The CDR3 runs to 14 residues. The CDR3 DNA is TGCGCCAGCAGCTTCGCTAGCGGGTACAATGAGCAGTTCTTC. It codes for CASSFASGYNEQFF.

V usage is TRBV11-3 and J usage is TRBJ1-1; 8 nucleotides match TRBD1. V gave up 5 bases and J gave up 4 bases; unmatched junction bases: 9. Per germline, CDR1 SGHNT and CDR2 YENEEA. CDR3 length: 15 amino acids. For the CDR3, the DNA is TGTGCCAGCAGCGACGGACAGGGCGGGCGCACTGAAGCTTTCTTT. Protein sequence: CASSDGQGGRTEAFF.

The gene calls are TRBV19 and TRBJ2-3, with 9 bases that match TRBD2. This CDR3 is built from 16 residues. From germline, CDR1 is LNHDA and CDR2 SQIVND (reference sequence). The trim removed 8 bases at V and 2 bases at J, leaving 11 bases unmatched. The CDR3 sequence is CASSRSSGGFTDTQYF. In nucleotides, the CDR3 is TGTGCCAGTTCGAGGAGTAGCGGGGGTTTCACAGATACGCAGTATTTT.

The V call is TRBV7-3, the J call TRBJ2-1, with D perhaps matching TRBD1 (6 bases). Trimming cost V 5 bases and J 8 bases, with 22 bases left between them. This CDR3 is built from 16 residues. Looked up from germline, CDR1 is SGHTA and CDR2 is FQGTGA. The DNA of the CDR3 is TGTGCCAGCAGCCCGGGGCTGTATGGGGGCCGGGATGAGCAGTTCTTC. It is translated as CASSPGLYGGRDEQFF.

V is TRBV12-5 and J is TRBJ1-6; 7 positions agree with TRBD1. This CDR3 region has 14 residues. Per the germline V gene, CDR1 is LGHNT and CDR2 is FRNRAP. J gave up 7 bases and V 5 bases, and 5 bases lay outside the gene matches. DNA of the CDR3: TGTGCTAGTGGTCAACAGGGGCCCAATTCACCCCTCCACTTT. Its translation is CASGQQGPNSPLHF. Full variable domain (missing parts from reference TRBV12-5 and TRBJ1-6): DARVTQTPRHKVTEMGQEVTMRCQPILGHNTVFWYRQTMMQGLELLAYFRNRAPLDDSGMPKDRFSAEMPDATLATLKIQPSEPRDSAVYFCASGQQGPNSPLHFGNGTRLTVT.